The text below deals with one T cell receptor beta chain. Its specificity is unknown. The data belong to a study of T cell repertoires in cytomegalovirus infection. Study summary: Matching HLA type and CMV infection were both indicated by public TCR beta signatures.

Study observations and caveats: CMV-specific HLA-C-restricted TCR beta clonotypes dominated the ex vivo response.

Each CDR3 protein is one row after TCRdb ran MiXCR on the reads. The data contain approximately 1,000,000 distinct CDR3 sequences, roughly 30% of them singletons. CDR3 length: 15 amino acids. Per the germline V gene, CDR1 is MNHEY and CDR2 is SMNVEV (reference sequence). V lost 2 bases and J 6 bases, leaving 14 bases between the germline ends. The chain links TRBV27 to TRBJ2-1; D might be TRBD1 (5 bases). Sequences were derived from cultured CD8+ T cells from PBMCs, sampled from culture after CMV antigen stimulation. The TCR comes from a human donor in good health (CMV status not recorded). Some clones in this sample may be carry-over from other donors' samples. In DNA, the CDR3 is TGTGCCAGCAGTTTAGTGACCAGGGCCACCAATGAGCAGTTCTTC. This translates into CASSLVTRATNEQFF.